A single sample is the source of the 8 T cell receptor beta chains below, sequenced in a study of CD4 T cells in relation to SARS-CoV-2 and coronaviruses. Sequencing was performed with immunoSEQ multiplex PCR; in TCRdb, only in-frame clones are kept and a portion is missing. Of about 60,000 clones in the sample, just over 90% are singletons; the top ten hold around 0.4%. Material: naive CD4+ T cells from PBMCs. Specified subset: naive CD4+ T cells isolated by negative enrichment. All receptors derive from an adult with COVID-19.

The chain is built from TRBV5-1 and TRBJ2-6; D remains unclear. The CDR3 is made up of 15 amino acids. CDR1 is SGHRS, CDR2 YFSETQ, per germline. V gave up 4 bases and J gave up 2 bases, with 10 bases separating them. CDR3 region: CASSPTAPGANVLTF. DNA of the CDR3: TGCGCCAGCAGCCCAACAGCGCCTGGGGCCAACGTCCTGACTTTC.

The gene calls are TRBV5-1 and TRBJ2-4, with D perhaps TRBD1 or TRBD2 (6 bases each). With 0 bases removed from V and 4 bases from J, the gap between germline ends came to 14 bases. This CDR3 spans 16 amino acids. Germline V lookup: CDR1 SGHRS, CDR2 YFSETQ. For the CDR3, the DNA is TGCGCCAGCAGCTTGGGGGGGGCTGAGGGTAAAAACATTCAGTACTTC. Translation gives CASSLGGAEGKNIQYF.

V usage is TRBV5-1 and J usage is TRBJ2-7; 11 positions agree with TRBD1. Unmatched junction bases numbered 5, after V lost 4 bases and J lost 5 bases. The CDR3 loop spans 14 amino acids. Germline CDR1 and CDR2: SGHRS and YFSETQ. The CDR3 loop is CASSPGQGDHEQYF. CDR3 DNA sequence: TGCGCCAGCAGCCCGGGACAGGGGGACCACGAGCAGTACTTC.

The rearrangement joins TRBV3-1 (or the pseudogene TRBV3-2) to TRBJ2-5, with D unclear. V dropped 1 base and J dropped 7 bases, with 10 bases sitting between them. The length of the CDR3 is 13 residues. Germline CDR1 and CDR2: LGHDT and YNNKEL (reference sequence). This CDR3 reads CASSQAAEATQYF. The CDR3 DNA is TGTGCCAGCAGCCAAGCAGCAGAAGCGACCCAGTACTTC.

The J gene is TRBJ1-5, the V gene TRBV12-3 or TRBV12-4; maybe TRBD1 (6 bases). V dropped 3 bases and J dropped 7 bases, with 10 bases sitting between them. The CDR3 is 13 residues long. CDR3 amino acids: CASSFQGRQPQHF. The DNA of the CDR3 is TGTGCCAGCAGTTTTCAGGGGAGGCAGCCCCAGCATTTT.

This clone has a handful of counts. The chain joins TRBV9 to TRBJ2-7, with 12 bases that match TRBD1. CDR1 and CDR2 from the germline V gene are SGDLS and YYNGEE. With 0 bases clipped from V and 4 bases from J, the junction kept 5 bases outside the gene matches. The CDR3 is made up of 16 amino acids. Here the CDR3 DNA reads TGTGCCAGCAGCGTAGCTCCGGGACAGGGGGCTTACGAGCAGTACTTC. It encodes CASSVAPGQGAYEQYF.

The genes are TRBV12-3 or TRBV12-4 and TRBJ1-5, with D possibly TRBD1 on 5 matching bases. The ends were cut back, 5 bases at V and 7 bases at J, with 9 bases in the middle. The CDR3 covers 12 residues. CDR3 nucleotide sequence: TGTGCCAGCAGTCCAGGGATACAGCCCCAGCATTTT. Protein product: CASSPGIQPQHF.

This chain uses TRBV9 with TRBJ2-2, with 9 bases aligning to TRBD1. The CDR3 is 17 residues long. CDR1 and CDR2 (germline): SGDLS, YYNGEE. V dropped 4 bases and J dropped 4; count of bases not matched to a gene: 11. The CDR3 loop reads CASSIRAGTGFTGELFF. The CDR3 nucleotides are TGTGCCAGCAGCATAAGAGCTGGGACAGGGTTCACCGGGGAGCTGTTTTTT.